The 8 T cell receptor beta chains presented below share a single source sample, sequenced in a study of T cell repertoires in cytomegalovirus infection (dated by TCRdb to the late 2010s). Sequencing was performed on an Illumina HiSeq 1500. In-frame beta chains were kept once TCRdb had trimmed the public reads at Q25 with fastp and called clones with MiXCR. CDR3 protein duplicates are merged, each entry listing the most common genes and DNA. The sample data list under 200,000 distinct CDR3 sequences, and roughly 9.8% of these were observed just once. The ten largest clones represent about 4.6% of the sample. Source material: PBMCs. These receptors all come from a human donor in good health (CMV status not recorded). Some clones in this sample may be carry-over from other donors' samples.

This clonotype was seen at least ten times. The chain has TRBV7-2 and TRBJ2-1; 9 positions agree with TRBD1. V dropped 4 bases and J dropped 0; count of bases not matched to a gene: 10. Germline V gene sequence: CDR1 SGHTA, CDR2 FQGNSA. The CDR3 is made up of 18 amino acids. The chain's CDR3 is CASSSSGTGTSSYNEQFF. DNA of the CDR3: TGTGCCAGCAGCTCCTCCGGGACAGGGACCAGCTCCTACAATGAGCAGTTCTTC.

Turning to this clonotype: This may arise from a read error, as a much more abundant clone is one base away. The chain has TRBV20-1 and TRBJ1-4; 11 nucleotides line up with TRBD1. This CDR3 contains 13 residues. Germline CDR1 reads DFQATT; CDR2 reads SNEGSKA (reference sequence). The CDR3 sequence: CSAWDRGSEKPFF. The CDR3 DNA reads TGCAGTGCTTGGGACAGGGGGTCGGAAAAACCGTTTTTT.

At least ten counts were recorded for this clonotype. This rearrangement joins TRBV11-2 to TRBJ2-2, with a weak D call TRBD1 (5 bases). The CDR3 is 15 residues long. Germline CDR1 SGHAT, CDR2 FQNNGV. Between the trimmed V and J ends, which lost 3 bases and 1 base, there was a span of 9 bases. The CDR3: CASSFVQGNTGELFF. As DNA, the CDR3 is TGTGCCAGCAGCTTTGTCCAGGGGAACACCGGGGAGCTGTTTTTT. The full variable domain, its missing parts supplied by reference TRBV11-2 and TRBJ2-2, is EAGVAQSPRYKIIEKRQSVAFWCNPISGHATLYWYQQILGQGPKLLIQFQNNGVVDDSQLPKDRFSAERLKGVDSTLKIQPAKLEDSAVYLCASSFVQGNTGELFFGEGSRLTVL.

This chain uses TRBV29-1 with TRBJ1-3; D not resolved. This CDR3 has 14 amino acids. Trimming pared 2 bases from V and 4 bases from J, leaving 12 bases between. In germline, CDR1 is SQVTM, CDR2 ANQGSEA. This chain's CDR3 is CSVELLGSGNTIYF. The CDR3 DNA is TGCAGCGTTGAACTGCTGGGTTCGGGAAACACCATATATTTT.

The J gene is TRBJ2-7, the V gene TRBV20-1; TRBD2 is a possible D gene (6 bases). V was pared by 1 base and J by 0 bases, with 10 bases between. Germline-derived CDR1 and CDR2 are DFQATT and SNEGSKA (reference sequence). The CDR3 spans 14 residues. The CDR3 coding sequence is TGCAGTGCTAGAGCTTTCGGGAGCTCCTACGAGCAGTACTTC. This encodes CSARAFGSSYEQYF.

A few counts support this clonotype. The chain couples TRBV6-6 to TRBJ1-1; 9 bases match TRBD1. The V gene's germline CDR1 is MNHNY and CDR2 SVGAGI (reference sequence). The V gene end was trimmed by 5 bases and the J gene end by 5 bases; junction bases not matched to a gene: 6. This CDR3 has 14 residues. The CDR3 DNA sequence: TGTGCCAGCAGTGTAGGACAGGGGCGGACTGAAGCTTTCTTT. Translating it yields CASSVGQGRTEAFF.

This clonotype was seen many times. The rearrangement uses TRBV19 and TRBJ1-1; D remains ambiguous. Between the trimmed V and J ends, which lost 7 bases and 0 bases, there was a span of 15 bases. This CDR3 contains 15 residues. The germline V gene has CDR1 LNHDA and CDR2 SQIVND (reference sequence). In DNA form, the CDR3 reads TGTGCCAGTACCCCCCTGACGGTCGTGAACACTGAAGCTTTCTTT. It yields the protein CASTPLTVVNTEAFF.

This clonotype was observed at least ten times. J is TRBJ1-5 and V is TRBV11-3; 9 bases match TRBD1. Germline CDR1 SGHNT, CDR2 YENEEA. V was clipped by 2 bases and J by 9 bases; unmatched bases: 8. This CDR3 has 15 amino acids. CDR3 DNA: TGTGCCAGCAGCTTATACCCGGGACAGGGAATGCCCCAGCATTTT. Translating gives CASSLYPGQGMPQHF.